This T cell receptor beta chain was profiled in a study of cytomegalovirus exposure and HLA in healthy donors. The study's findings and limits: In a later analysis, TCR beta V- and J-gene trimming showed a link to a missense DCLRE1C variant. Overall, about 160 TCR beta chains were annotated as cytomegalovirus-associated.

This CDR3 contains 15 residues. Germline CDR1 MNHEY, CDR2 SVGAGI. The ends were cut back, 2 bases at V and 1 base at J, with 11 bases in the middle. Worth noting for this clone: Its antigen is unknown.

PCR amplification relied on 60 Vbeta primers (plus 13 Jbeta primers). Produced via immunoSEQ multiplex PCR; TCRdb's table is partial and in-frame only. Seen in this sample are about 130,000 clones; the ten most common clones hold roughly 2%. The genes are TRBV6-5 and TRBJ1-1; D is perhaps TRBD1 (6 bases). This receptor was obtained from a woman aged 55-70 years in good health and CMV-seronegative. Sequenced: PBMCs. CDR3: CASSYREGENTEAFF. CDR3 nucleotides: TGTGCCAGCAGTTACAGGGAGGGGGAGAACACTGAAGCTTTCTTT.